The sample holds a few counts of the clone carrying this TCR beta chain. Its antigen is still unknown. The sample is drawn from a study of T cell repertoires in cytomegalovirus infection. Study summary: Indicated by public TCR beta signatures were CMV infection and matching HLA type.

Whole-study results and caveats: CMV-specific TCR beta clonotypes restricted by HLA-C were the ones dominating the ex vivo response. The cumulative frequency of public TCR beta families identified carriers of CMV plus the relevant HLA.

TCRdb re-called the reads with MiXCR, one entry per CDR3 protein. Of 400,000 to 550,000 distinct CDR3 sequences in the sample, around 10% are singletons; the top ten hold roughly 10%. The ends were cut back, 3 bases at V and 0 bases at J, with 15 bases in the middle. The CDR3 covers 17 residues. Germline V lookup: CDR1 DFQATT, CDR2 SNEGSKA (reference sequence). The TCR originated in a human donor in good health (CMV status not recorded). Some clones in this sample may be carry-over from other donors' samples. This chain joins TRBV20-1 and TRBJ1-6; the D is unclear. Sequencing was performed on PBMCs. The CDR3 nucleotides are TGCAGTGCTAGGGGTTCGGACCGCAGCTCCTATAATTCACCCCTCCACTTT. This codes for CSARGSDRSSYNSPLHF.